The next 6 T cell receptor beta chains were all read from a single sample in a study of spatial heterogeneity in lung cancer. TCRdb redid the calling of the 5' RACE reads with MiXCR, one entry per CDR3 protein. The table includes just under 95,000 distinct CDR3 sequences, over 9.5% detected once. The time point is: sample taken at primary tumor resection. This specimen was PBMCs, taken at surgery. All receptors come from a male donor with early-stage non-small cell lung cancer.

This clonotype was counted ten times or more. The chain couples TRBV27 to TRBJ2-1; 8 positions agree with TRBD2. From germline, CDR1 is MNHEY and CDR2 SMNVEV (reference sequence). V shed 10 bases and J 4 bases; nucleotides not matched to a gene: 15. CDR3 length: 16 amino acids. CDR3 bases: TGTGCCACCCGGCGGAGCGGGAGTTCCCTTTACAATGAGCAGTTCTTC. Amino acid sequence: CATRRSGSSLYNEQFF.

This rearrangement joins TRBV29-1 to TRBJ2-5; D is perhaps TRBD1 (6 bases). The CDR3 is 14 amino acids. Trimming removed 6 bases from V and 5 bases from J, with 19 bases in between. Germline V lookup: CDR1 SQVTM, CDR2 ANQGSEA. The CDR3 spells CSVDSGGAAETQYF. In nucleotides, the CDR3 is TGCAGCGTGGACAGTGGTGGGGCGGCGGAGACCCAGTACTTC. The variable domain in full, completed from reference TRBV29-1 and TRBJ2-5, reads SAVISQKPSRDICQRGTSLTIQCQVDSQVTMMFWYRQQPGQSLTLIATANQGSEATYESGFVIDKFPISRPNLTFSTLTVSNMSPEDSSIYLCSVDSGGAAETQYFGPGTRLLVL.

The gene calls are TRBV5-5 and TRBJ2-3, with D uncertain. The germline V gene encodes CDR1 SGHKS and CDR2 YYEKEE (reference sequence). This CDR3 is built from 13 residues. Trimming took off 6 bases at V and 3 bases at J, with 11 bases between the two ends. This chain's CDR3 is CASTPHFTDTQYF. The CDR3 DNA sequence: TGTGCCAGCACCCCGCATTTTACAGATACGCAGTATTTT.

The J gene is TRBJ2-3, the V gene TRBV28; possibly TRBD2 for D (5 bases). Trimming removed 5 bases from V and 2 bases from J, with 17 bases in between. CDR1 and CDR2 (germline): MDHEN, SYDVKM. CDR3 size: 16 residues. The CDR3 is CASSGPGEEPTDTQYF. For the CDR3, the DNA is TGTGCCAGCAGTGGTCCCGGGGAAGAGCCCACAGATACGCAGTATTTT.

This clonotype was recorded a few times. The CDR3 here is CSAIRQGLYEQYF. In nucleotides, the CDR3 is TGCAGTGCTATACGACAGGGACTTTACGAGCAGTACTTC. This chain connects TRBV20-1 to TRBJ2-7, with a possible D match to TRBD1 (7 bases). Germline CDR1 is DFQATT and CDR2 is SNEGSKA (reference sequence). The CDR3 extends over 13 amino acids. V gave up 4 bases and J gave up 4 bases, with 14 bases separating them.

This clonotype occurred a few times. The gene calls are TRBV5-1 and TRBJ2-7; D is perhaps TRBD2 (5 bases). In germline, CDR1 is SGHRS, CDR2 YFSETQ. CDR3 length equals 14 residues. The V gene lost 0 bases and the J gene lost 3 bases, with 10 bases spanning the gap. CDR3 sequence reads: CASSLEQRYYEQYF. The CDR3 DNA reads TGCGCCAGCAGCTTGGAACAGCGGTACTACGAGCAGTACTTC.